This entry lists 25 T cell receptor beta chains sequenced from one sample in a study of control samples from healthy donors and cancer patients. Sequencing used immunoSEQ multiplex PCR; TCRdb keeps in-frame clones, though not all of them. The table shows some 410,000 clones, with 80% to 95% occurring only once. Sequencing used PBMCs. These TCRs come from a man in his forties with head and neck cancer.

The gene calls are TRBV13 and TRBJ2-2; the D gene is possibly TRBD1 (6 bases). V was shortened by 6 bases and J by 6 bases, with 20 bases between the two germline ends. Germline CDR1 PRHDT, CDR2 FYEKMQ (reference sequence). The CDR3 spans 16 residues. Here the CDR3 DNA reads TGTGCCAGCAGTTTTTCCTTTGACAGGAAGCCCGGGGAGCTGTTTTTT. It translates to CASSFSFDRKPGELFF.

This clone was detected only a few times. The genes are TRBV21-1 and TRBJ1-2; the table assigns TRBD1, which was not confirmed against the DNA. TRBV21-1 is classified as a pseudogene. This CDR3 region has 16 residues. CDR3 in amino acids: CASSRDRDSIFYGYTF. The CDR3 DNA reads TGTGCCAGCAGCAGGGATCGGGACAGTATATTCTATGGCTACACCTTC.

J is TRBJ1-4 and V is TRBV4-3, with D hard to call. The germline V and J ends were trimmed by 1 base and 10 bases, with 16 bases remaining between them. Germline V gene sequence: CDR1 LGHNA, CDR2 YSLEER. This CDR3 is 15 amino acids long. The CDR3 DNA reads TGCGCCAGCAGCCAAGTCTCCGGGAGCTGGCGAAAACTGTTTTTT. Encoded protein: CASSQVSGSWRKLFF.

The V gene is TRBV28, the J gene TRBJ1-1; D is perhaps TRBD1 (5 bases). CDR3 size: 14 residues. V lost 2 bases to trimming and J lost 3 bases, with 10 bases between them. Germline CDR1 reads MDHEN; CDR2 reads SYDVKM. CDR3 in amino acids: CASSLQGLDTEAFF. As DNA, the CDR3 is TGTGCCAGCAGTTTACAGGGTTTGGACACTGAAGCTTTCTTT.

The chain carries TRBV23-1 and TRBJ2-7, with 8 bases aligning to TRBD1. Being an ORF, TRBV23-1 has a function that is uncertain. V was pared by 10 bases and J by 2 bases, with 10 bases of the junction left unmatched. The CDR3 is made up of 14 amino acids. CDR3 nucleotide sequence: TGCGCCACCCCGGGGACAGGATGCACCTACGAGCAGTACTTC. Protein product: CATPGTGCTYEQYF.

This chain joins TRBV5-1 and TRBJ2-7; D is ambiguous. Germline CDR1 reads SGHRS; CDR2 reads YFSETQ. The CDR3 is 15 amino acids. Trimming removed 0 bases from V and 5 bases from J, with 15 bases in between. DNA of the CDR3: TGCGCCAGCAGCTTGGTAGTGGCTCCGGGCCACGAGCAGTACTTC. It encodes CASSLVVAPGHEQYF.

The chain employs TRBV19 and TRBJ1-5, with D unclear. CDR1 LNHDA and CDR2 SQIVND come from the germline V gene (reference sequence). This CDR3 region has 14 residues. Trimming left V 3 bases short and J 9 bases short, with 15 bases between. CDR3 region: CASSIAPLAGPQHF. The CDR3 nucleotides are TGTGCCAGTAGTATTGCTCCTCTGGCGGGGCCCCAGCATTTT.

CDR3: CATSRGSGTRYEQYF. The CDR3 region has the DNA TGTGCCACCAGCAGGGGCTCCGGGACGAGATACGAGCAGTACTTC. The J gene is TRBJ2-7, the V gene TRBV15, with D perhaps assigned TRBD1 or TRBD2 (5 bases each). There are 15 residues in the CDR3. Germline lookup yields CDR1 LNHNV and CDR2 YYDKDF (reference sequence). V was cut by 3 bases and J by 4 bases, with 16 bases left in between.

The chain has TRBV20-1 and TRBJ1-2; D gene ambiguous. Per germline, CDR1 DFQATT and CDR2 SNEGSKA (reference sequence). The CDR3 length is 11 residues. V lost 4 bases and J 4 bases, leaving 7 bases between the germline ends. The CDR3 is CSAISGYGYTF. CDR3 bases: TGCAGTGCTATTAGCGGCTATGGCTACACCTTC.

This chain connects TRBV24-1 to TRBJ2-5; D might be TRBD2 (6 bases). The CDR3 runs 14 residues. Trimming cost V 4 bases and J 2 bases, with 10 bases left between them. The germline V gene has CDR1 KGHDR and CDR2 SFDVKD. The CDR3 sequence: CATSDGSVQETQYF. The CDR3 DNA follows: TGTGCCACCAGTGACGGGAGTGTACAAGAGACCCAGTACTTC.

The chain uses TRBV11-2 and TRBJ1-1, with D unresolved. The ends were cut back, 1 base at V and 6 bases at J, with 9 bases in the middle. Germline loops: CDR1 SGHAT, CDR2 FQNNGV. The CDR3 sequence is 13 residues long. The CDR3 spells CASSLVAEAEAFF. For the CDR3, the DNA is TGTGCCAGCAGCTTAGTGGCAGAGGCTGAAGCTTTCTTT.

The chain couples TRBV28 to TRBJ1-1; D is possibly TRBD1 (6 bases). The V end lost 5 bases, the J end lost 5 bases, and 12 bases lay between the germline ends. Germline V gene sequence: CDR1 MDHEN, CDR2 SYDVKM. The CDR3 has 13 amino acids. CDR3 DNA: TGTGCCAGCAGTACACAGGGAAGGACTGAAGCTTTCTTT. This codes for CASSTQGRTEAFF.

CDR3 DNA: TGTGCCAGCAGTTACTCCCGAACATACAGGGACAATCAGCCCCAGCATTTT. This translates into CASSYSRTYRDNQPQHF. The chain recombines TRBV6-2 or TRBV6-3 with TRBJ1-5, with a tentative D call TRBD1 (6 bases). Germline CDR1 is MNHEY and CDR2 is SVGEGT. The length of the CDR3 is 17 residues. V dropped 0 bases and J dropped 3 bases, with 15 bases sitting between them.

V is TRBV10-3 and J is TRBJ1-5; D gene ambiguous. Germline V CDR1 and CDR2: ENHRY, SYGVKD. CDR3 length: 15 amino acids. V was pared by 8 bases and J by 0 bases, with 14 bases between. CDR3 sequence: CAIGERSHSNQPQHF. The CDR3 DNA reads as TGTGCCATCGGGGAACGAAGCCATAGCAATCAGCCCCAGCATTTT.

This chain uses TRBV10-3 with TRBJ2-2; 10 bases fit TRBD2. Germline-derived CDR1 and CDR2 are ENHRY and SYGVKD. The CDR3 runs 15 residues. J gave up 4 bases and V 5 bases, and 4 bases lay outside the gene matches. For the CDR3, the DNA is TGTGCCATCAGTCTAGCGGGAGTTGGCACCGGGGAGCTGTTTTTT. Protein: CAISLAGVGTGELFF.

This sequence joins TRBV7-6 and TRBJ1-1; D is uncertain. Trimming pared 7 bases from V and 1 base from J, leaving 10 bases between. Germline V gene sequence: CDR1 SGHVS, CDR2 FNYEAQ. This CDR3 region has 13 residues. DNA for the CDR3: TGTGCCAGCAAGAAAGGGCCGAACACTGAAGCTTTCTTT. This encodes CASKKGPNTEAFF.

The genes are TRBV2 and TRBJ2-5, with 10 bases matching TRBD1. This CDR3 region has 15 residues. From germline, CDR1 is SNHLY and CDR2 FYNNEI. After removal of 6 bases from V and 2 bases from J, the junction contained 6 bases not matched to a gene. The CDR3 DNA sequence: TGTGCCAGCAGAGGACAGGGGGAGCCACAAGAGACCCAGTACTTC. Translating it yields CASRGQGEPQETQYF.

In this sample, this clone turned up a few times. The V call is TRBV24-1, the J call TRBJ2-5; 8 positions match TRBD1. V lost 4 bases to trimming and J lost 4 bases; unmatched junction nucleotides: 4. The CDR3 sequence is 14 residues long. Germline lookup yields CDR1 KGHDR and CDR2 SFDVKD. The DNA of the CDR3 is TGTGCCACCAGTGAGGCTGGGACAGGAGAGACCCAGTACTTC. It specifies CATSEAGTGETQYF.

The J gene is TRBJ1-2, the V gene TRBV13, with 8 bases that match TRBD1. V was clipped by 3 bases and J by 5 bases; unmatched bases: 8. Germline V gene data show CDR1 as PRHDT and CDR2 as FYEKMQ (reference sequence). The CDR3 is 15 residues long. The CDR3 DNA sequence: TGTGCCAGCAGCTTTAGACAACGGACAGGGTATGGCTACACCTTC. Amino acids: CASSFRQRTGYGYTF.

The rearrangement uses TRBV28 and TRBJ1-4, with a weak D call TRBD1 (5 bases). Trimming removed 4 bases at V and 6 bases at J, with 21 bases between. The V gene's germline CDR1 is MDHEN and CDR2 SYDVKM. The CDR3 is 17 amino acids. The DNA of the CDR3 is TGTGCCAGCAGTTGGGCGCTGGGACGGACGCCGGATGAAAAACTGTTTTTT. Its translation is CASSWALGRTPDEKLFF. The full variable domain, in which reference TRBV28 and TRBJ1-4 provide the parts outside the CDR3, is DVKVTQSSRYLVKRTGEKVFLECVQDMDHENMFWYRQDPGLGLRLIYFSYDVKMKEKGDIPEGYSVSREKKERFSLILESASTNQTSMYLCASSWALGRTPDEKLFFGSGTQLSVL.

The chain carries TRBV29-1 and TRBJ2-5; the match to TRBD2 covers 12 bases. Per the germline V gene, CDR1 is SQVTM and CDR2 is ANQGSEA. The V gene end was trimmed by 4 bases and the J gene end by 4 bases; junction bases not matched to a gene: 4. The CDR3 runs 14 residues. The CDR3, as DNA: TGCAGCGTTGGACTAGCGGGAGTGGTAGAGACCCAGTACTTC. Amino acids: CSVGLAGVVETQYF.

The genes are TRBV7-8 and TRBJ1-5; D is undetermined. CDR1 is SGHVS and CDR2 is FQNEAQ in the germline V gene. The CDR3 totals 13 residues. The germline V and J ends were trimmed by 5 bases and 4 bases, with 9 bases remaining between them. CDR3 sequence reads: CASSSSGNQPQHF. The CDR3 nucleotides read TGTGCCAGCAGCAGCAGCGGAAATCAGCCCCAGCATTTT.

The chain has TRBV29-1 and TRBJ1-2, with a possible D match to TRBD1 (5 bases). Germline CDR1 and CDR2: SQVTM and ANQGSEA. Trimming left V 2 bases short and J 0 bases short, with 10 bases between. This CDR3 has 14 residues. The CDR3 loop reads CSVEKDTSNYGYTF. The DNA for the CDR3 is TGCAGCGTTGAAAAGGACACTTCTAACTATGGCTACACCTTC.

In this sample, this clone turned up once. The chain has TRBV28 and TRBJ2-1, with D perhaps TRBD1 (5 bases). CDR1 and CDR2 from the germline V gene are MDHEN and SYDVKM. CDR3 length equals 12 residues. V was pared by 9 bases and J by 5 bases, with 11 bases between. Here the CDR3 DNA reads TGTGCCAGTACGACAGTTAACAATGAGCAGTTCTTC. As protein: CASTTVNNEQFF.

The CDR3 DNA reads as TGTGCCAGCAGCAAACAGGGAACGAGTGAGCAGTTCTTC. It translates to CASSKQGTSEQFF. The rearrangement uses TRBV7-2 and TRBJ2-1, with D perhaps matching TRBD1 (6 bases). The CDR3 sequence is 13 residues long. Germline CDR1 SGHTA, CDR2 FQGNSA. V was cut by 5 bases and J by 9 bases, with 14 bases left in between.